A single sample gave rise to the 12 T cell receptor beta chains below, sequenced in a study of T cells in Graves' hyperthyroidism and ophthalmopathy. RNA transcripts gave rise to amplified TCR beta CDR3 regions. HTBI primers were used for first-round RT-PCR of the TCR CDR3. A single record per CDR3 protein comes from TCRdb applying MiXCR to the multiplex PCR reads. The sample lists about 270,000 distinct CDR3 sequences, approximately 20% occurring once. The sequenced sample consisted of blood. The receptors were sampled from a man aged 30-40 years with Graves' ophthalmopathy.

Many counts were recorded for this clonotype. The genes are TRBV3-1 and TRBJ1-2; D unclear. The CDR3 is 15 residues long. The V end was cut by 0 bases, the J end by 6 bases, with 14 bases between. Germline-derived CDR1 and CDR2 are LGHDT and YNNKEL (reference sequence). Here the CDR3 reads CASSQEAALVNGYTF. For the CDR3, the DNA is TGTGCCAGCAGCCAAGAGGCCGCCCTAGTGAATGGCTACACCTTC.

CDR3 sequence (DNA): TGTGCCAGCAGTTACCCCGGGACGGAGGAGACCCAGTACTTC. This gives the protein CASSYPGTEETQYF. The V call is TRBV6-9, the J call TRBJ2-5; possibly TRBD1 or TRBD2 for D (5 bases each). The CDR3 has 14 residues. Trimming cost V 3 bases and J 5 bases, with 13 bases left between them. CDR1 is MNHGY and CDR2 is SVAAGI in the germline V gene.

This clonotype showed up many times. The rearrangement joins TRBV6-5 to TRBJ2-7; 8 bases align to TRBD2. CDR3 length: 16 residues. Germline V gene data show CDR1 as MNHEY and CDR2 as SVGAGI. Trimming removed 0 bases from V and 3 bases from J; junction bases left unmatched: 7. For the CDR3, the DNA is TGTGCCAGCAGTTACTCGAGGGCGGGAGGTAACTACGAGCAGTACTTC. Its translation: CASSYSRAGGNYEQYF.

The chain has TRBV2 and TRBJ2-7; D gene unclear. Germline lookup yields CDR1 SNHLY and CDR2 FYNNEI. Trimming pared 8 bases from V and 6 bases from J, leaving 8 bases between. This CDR3 contains 10 residues. The CDR3 here is CASGVFEQYF. CDR3 DNA: TGTGCCAGCGGGGTGTTCGAGCAGTACTTC.

The genes are TRBV29-1 and TRBJ1-3; TRBD1 aligns across 7 bases. Looked up from germline, CDR1 is SQVTM and CDR2 is ANQGSEA. V gave up 5 bases and J gave up 0 bases; unmatched junction bases: 7. This CDR3 comprises 15 residues. The DNA for the CDR3 is TGCAGCGTTCGGGGGGACAGCAGCTCTGGAAACACCATATATTTT. Residues: CSVRGDSSSGNTIYF.

The genes are TRBV28 and TRBJ1-3; possible D gene TRBD1, 5 bases. The CDR3 has 16 residues. Germline V lookup: CDR1 MDHEN, CDR2 SYDVKM. The V end lost 8 bases, the J end lost 0 bases, and 17 bases lay between the germline ends. Here the CDR3 reads CASRPHSGASGNTIYF. The CDR3 region has the DNA TGTGCCAGCCGTCCGCACTCCGGGGCCTCTGGAAACACCATATATTTT.

This chain links TRBV13 with TRBJ2-1; 7 bases are a match to TRBD2. TRBJ2-7 explains the end of the DNA better; the J call may be wrong. From germline, CDR1 is PRHDT and CDR2 FYEKMQ (reference sequence). CDR3 length: 17 amino acids. CDR3 nucleotides: TGTGCCAGCAGCTTAGGTGGGAGGGCCCTCTCCTACAATGAGCAGTACTTC. It encodes CASSLGGRALSYNEQYF.

The sample holds a few counts of this clonotype. The chain employs TRBV11-3 and TRBJ2-1, with D maybe TRBD1 (6 bases). This CDR3 comprises 17 residues. V lost 0 bases to trimming and J lost 3 bases, with 15 bases between them. The germline V gene encodes CDR1 SGHNT and CDR2 YENEEA. CDR3 bases: TGTGCCAGCAGCTTAGACTTACAGGGTCTCGGCTACAATGAGCAGTTCTTC. This gives the protein CASSLDLQGLGYNEQFF.

This clonotype was seen only a few times. The chain is built from TRBV30 and TRBJ1-4; unclear D gene. This CDR3 spans 15 amino acids. Deletions cut 3 bases from V and 7 bases from J, with 18 bases between. The germline CDR1 and CDR2 sequences are GTSNPN and SVGIG (reference sequence). CDR3 sequence: CAWRSPNIRTEKLFF. CDR3 bases: TGTGCCTGGAGATCCCCCAACATCAGGACTGAAAAACTGTTTTTT.

Only a few counts were recorded for this clonotype. CDR3 amino acids: CASSHTGTSGRREQFF. The CDR3 DNA reads as TGTGCCAGCAGTCATACCGGGACTAGCGGGAGAAGGGAGCAGTTCTTC. The gene calls are TRBV6-2 or TRBV6-3 and TRBJ2-1; 14 positions match TRBD2. CDR3 length equals 16 residues. From germline, CDR1 is MNHEY and CDR2 SVGEGT. V trimming: 5 bases; J trimming: 10 bases; junction bases outside the gene matches: 10.

This clonotype was counted between two and nine times. The chain employs TRBV6-1 and TRBJ2-2; tentative D call: TRBD2 (6 bases). V gave up 6 bases and J gave up 0 bases, with 11 bases separating them. The V gene's germline CDR1 is MNHNS and CDR2 SASEGT. The CDR3 is 15 amino acids. The CDR3 coding sequence is TGTGCCAGCAGCTTGGACTACCCGAACACCGGGGAGCTGTTTTTT. Residues: CASSLDYPNTGELFF.

The chain carries TRBV18 and TRBJ1-6; TRBD1 matches at 7 bases. Germline assignment: CDR1 KGHSH and CDR2 LQKENI. This CDR3 has 16 amino acids. V lost 6 bases and J lost 5; bases outside the gene matches: 10. In nucleotides, the CDR3 is TGTGCCAGCTCGTTTCAAGGGACAGCAAATAATTCACCCCTCCACTTT. This gives the protein CASSFQGTANNSPLHF.